This entry is about one T cell receptor beta chain. What antigen it recognizes has not been identified. Base quality data are lacking; no much larger clone is found one base away. The record originates from a study of OX40 agonist ivuxolimab in advanced cancers. A note on the overall study: Ivuxolimab was an agonistic, fully human IgG2 monoclonal antibody directed against OX40 (CD134), a costimulatory receptor. Intravenous ivuxolimab was administered to patients every 2 weeks at six dose levels: 0.01, 0.1, 0.3, 1.5, 3 and 10 mg/kg. Among the roughly 50 dose-escalation patients, 19 had hepatocellular carcinoma, around 15 melanoma, 9 renal cell carcinoma and 9 head and neck cancer. A male proportion of roughly 80% and a mean age of roughly 58 years, ranging from about 23 to 79, were recorded for the dose-escalation cohort. Patients were allowed to have had prior anti-PD-1, anti-PD-L1 or anti-CTLA-4 therapy, and around two fifths of the dose-escalation patients had been treated with checkpoint inhibitors. Partial responses were achieved by three dose-escalation patients, of whom one had hepatocellular carcinoma and two had cutaneous melanoma. Peripheral TCRbeta sequencing was intended to test whether TCR sequence diversity was altered and clonal T-cell expansion was caused by ivuxolimab. The paper describes the monotherapy dose-escalation part (N of about 47 patients) of the phase I trial of ivuxolimab.

The trial excluded patients who had a history of autoimmune disease or who were on systemic immunosuppression. Peripheral blood for TCR sequencing was drawn from every dose cohort at baseline, at cycle 4 day 1 and at cycle 7 day 1. The samples were drawn from a first-in-human, open-label, multicenter phase I dose-escalation trial of ivuxolimab. Adults with locally advanced or metastatic melanoma, renal cell, hepatocellular, or head and neck squamous cell carcinoma were enrolled in the trial. Before TCR sequencing, CD4+ T cells and CD8+ T cells from peripheral blood were sorted into separate populations. According to the germline V gene, CDR1 reads MNHEY and CDR2 reads SVGAGI. V drops 4 bases and J drops 6 bases, leaving 19 bases in between. The CDR3, cysteine through phenylalanine, is 16 amino acids long. Only CDR3 DNA remains: 48 bases, in frame from the first base. Genomic DNA was extracted from sorted cells for sequencing of the TCRbeta CDR3 region. TCRbeta CDR3 regions were sequenced using the immunoSEQ Assay. TCRdb obtained this table from immuneACCESS and retained in-frame rearrangements with V and J assigned. These tables miss some clones; where compared with another copy, unresolved V genes account for less than half of the shortfall, and the remainder is unexplained. This sample is represented by tens of thousands of clones; roughly 87% of them were singletons. The ten largest make up 15% to 20% of the sample.

General conclusions and limits of the study: On average, CD8+ T cells showed more expanded clones than CD4+ T cells after ivuxolimab. Which antigens the clonally expanded peripheral T cells were specific for was not determined. In the 0.1-3.0 mg/kg groups, partial responders had among the lowest normalized peripheral clonal expansion, particularly in CD8+ T cells. Low levels of normalized T-cell clonal expansion were also seen in some patients who did not respond. Clonal expansion of both CD4+ and CD8+ blood T cells was observed from baseline to week 6 at doses 0.1 to 3.0 mg/kg.

Sequenced material: CD4+ or CD8+ T cells sorted from blood, taken in a trial of the OX40 agonist ivuxolimab. The source of this sequence is an adult with an advanced solid tumor such as melanoma, head and neck, liver or kidney cancer. The V gene is TRBV6-5 and the J gene is TRBJ2-1; the D assignment is uncertain and may be TRBD1 or TRBD2, with 6 bases supporting each. The DNA sequence reads TGTGCCAGCAGTTCGGGGGCCCCCATATATCCCAATGAGCAGTTCTTC. It codes for CASSSGAPIYPNEQFF.